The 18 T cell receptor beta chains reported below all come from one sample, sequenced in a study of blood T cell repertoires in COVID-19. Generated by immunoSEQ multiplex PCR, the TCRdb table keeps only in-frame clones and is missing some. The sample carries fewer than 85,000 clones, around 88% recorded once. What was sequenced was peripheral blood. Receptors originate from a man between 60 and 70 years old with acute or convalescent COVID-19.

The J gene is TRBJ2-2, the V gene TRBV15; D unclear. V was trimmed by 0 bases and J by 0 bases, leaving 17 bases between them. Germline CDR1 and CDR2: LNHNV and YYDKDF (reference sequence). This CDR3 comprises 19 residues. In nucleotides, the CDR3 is TGTGCCACCAGCAGAGAATCGCCCCCTAGGCCTCCGAACACCGGGGAGCTGTTTTTT. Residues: CATSRESPPRPPNTGELFF.

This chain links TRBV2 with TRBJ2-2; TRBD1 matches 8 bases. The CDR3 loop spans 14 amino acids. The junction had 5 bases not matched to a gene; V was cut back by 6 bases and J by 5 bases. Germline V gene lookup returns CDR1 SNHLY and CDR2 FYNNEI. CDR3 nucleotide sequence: TGTGCCAGCAGCGGACAGGGCATTACCGGGGAGCTGTTTTTT. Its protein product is CASSGQGITGELFF.

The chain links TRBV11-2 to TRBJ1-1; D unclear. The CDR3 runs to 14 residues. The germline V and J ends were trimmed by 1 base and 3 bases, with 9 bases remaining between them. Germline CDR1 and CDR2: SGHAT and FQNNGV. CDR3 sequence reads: CASSLADSYTEAFF. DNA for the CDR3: TGTGCCAGCAGCTTAGCCGACTCCTACACTGAAGCTTTCTTT.

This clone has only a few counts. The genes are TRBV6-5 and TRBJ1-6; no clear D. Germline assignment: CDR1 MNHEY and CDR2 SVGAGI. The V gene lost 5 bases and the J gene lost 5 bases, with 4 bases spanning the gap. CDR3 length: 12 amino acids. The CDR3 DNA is TGTGCCAGCAGTCAGGATAATTCACCCCTCCACTTT. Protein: CASSQDNSPLHF.

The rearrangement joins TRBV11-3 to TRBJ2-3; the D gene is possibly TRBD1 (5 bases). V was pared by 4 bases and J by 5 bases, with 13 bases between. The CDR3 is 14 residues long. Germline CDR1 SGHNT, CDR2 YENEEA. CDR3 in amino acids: CASSSLRGGDTQYF. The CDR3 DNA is TGTGCCAGCAGCTCCTTAAGGGGCGGAGATACGCAGTATTTT.

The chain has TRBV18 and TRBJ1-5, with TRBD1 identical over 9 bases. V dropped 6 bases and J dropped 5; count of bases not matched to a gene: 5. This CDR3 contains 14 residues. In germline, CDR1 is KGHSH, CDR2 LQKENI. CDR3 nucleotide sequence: TGTGCCAGCTCCCGGGACAGGGTCGATCAGCCCCAGCATTTT. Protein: CASSRDRVDQPQHF.

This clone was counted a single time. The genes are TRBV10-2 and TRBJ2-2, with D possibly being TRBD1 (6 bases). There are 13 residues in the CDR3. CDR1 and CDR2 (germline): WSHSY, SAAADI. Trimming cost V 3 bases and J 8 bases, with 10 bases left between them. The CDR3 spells CASSEQGAGELFF. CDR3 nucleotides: TGCGCCAGCAGTGAACAGGGAGCAGGGGAGCTGTTTTTT.

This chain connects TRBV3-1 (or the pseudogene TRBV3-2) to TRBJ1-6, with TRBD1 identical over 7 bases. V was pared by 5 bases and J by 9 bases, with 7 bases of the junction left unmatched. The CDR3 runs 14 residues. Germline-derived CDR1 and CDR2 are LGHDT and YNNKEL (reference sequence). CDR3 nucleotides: TGTGCCAGCAGCAGGAGACAGGGAGGTTCACCCCTCCACTTT. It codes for CASSRRQGGSPLHF.

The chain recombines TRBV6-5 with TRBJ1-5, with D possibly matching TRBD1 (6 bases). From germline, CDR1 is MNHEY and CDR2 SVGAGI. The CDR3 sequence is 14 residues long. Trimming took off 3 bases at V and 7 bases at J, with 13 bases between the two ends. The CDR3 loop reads CASSYSRGGQPQHF. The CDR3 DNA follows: TGTGCCAGCAGTTATTCCAGGGGAGGGCAGCCCCAGCATTTT.

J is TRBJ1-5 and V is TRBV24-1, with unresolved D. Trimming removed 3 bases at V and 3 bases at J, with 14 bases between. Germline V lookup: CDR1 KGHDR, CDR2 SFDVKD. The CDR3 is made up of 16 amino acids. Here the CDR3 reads CATSDPGMGYNQPQHF. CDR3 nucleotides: TGTGCCACCAGTGATCCGGGGATGGGGTACAATCAGCCCCAGCATTTT.

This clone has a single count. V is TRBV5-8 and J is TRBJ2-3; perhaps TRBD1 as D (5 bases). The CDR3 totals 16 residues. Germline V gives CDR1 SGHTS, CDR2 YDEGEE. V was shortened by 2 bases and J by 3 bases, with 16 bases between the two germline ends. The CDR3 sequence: CASSLLGLQGTDTQYF. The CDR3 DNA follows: TGTGCCAGCAGCTTACTTGGTTTGCAGGGAACAGATACGCAGTATTTT. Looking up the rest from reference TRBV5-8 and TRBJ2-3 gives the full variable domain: EAGVTQSPTHLIKTRGQQATLRCSPISGHTSVYWYQQALGLGLQFLLWYDEGEERNRGNFPPRFSGRQFPNYSSELNVNALELEDSALYLCASSLLGLQGTDTQYFGPGTRLTVL.

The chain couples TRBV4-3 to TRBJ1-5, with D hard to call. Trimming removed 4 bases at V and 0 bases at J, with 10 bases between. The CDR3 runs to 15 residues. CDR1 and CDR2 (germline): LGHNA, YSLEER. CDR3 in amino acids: CASSPERLSNQPQHF. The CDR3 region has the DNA TGCGCCAGCAGCCCAGAGCGGCTTAGCAATCAGCCCCAGCATTTT.

This chain's CDR3 is CASSQDPVPGLAGGVADTQYF. In DNA form, the CDR3 reads TGCGCCAGCAGCCAAGATCCCGTTCCGGGACTAGCGGGGGGGGTCGCAGATACGCAGTATTTT. The J gene is TRBJ2-3, the V gene TRBV4-3; TRBD2 matches at 16 bases. CDR3 length: 21 amino acids. With 0 bases clipped from V and 4 bases from J, the junction kept 13 bases outside the gene matches. Germline V gene sequence: CDR1 LGHNA, CDR2 YSLEER.

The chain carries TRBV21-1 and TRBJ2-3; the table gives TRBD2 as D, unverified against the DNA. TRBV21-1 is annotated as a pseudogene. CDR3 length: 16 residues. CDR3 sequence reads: CASSKPTGGYTDTQYF. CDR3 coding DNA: TGTGCCAGCAGCAAACCGACGGGGGGCTACACAGATACGCAGTATTTT.

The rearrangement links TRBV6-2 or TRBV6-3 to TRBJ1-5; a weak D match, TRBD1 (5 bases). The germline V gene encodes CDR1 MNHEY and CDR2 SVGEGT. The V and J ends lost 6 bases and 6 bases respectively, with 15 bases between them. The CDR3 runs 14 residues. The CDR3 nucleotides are TGTGCCAGCAGCGTAGACAGCGGGAGTCAGCCCCAGCATTTT. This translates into CASSVDSGSQPQHF.

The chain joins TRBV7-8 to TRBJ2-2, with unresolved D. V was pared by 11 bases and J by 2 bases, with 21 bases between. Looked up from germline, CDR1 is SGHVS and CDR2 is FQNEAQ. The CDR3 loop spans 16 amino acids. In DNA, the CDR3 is TGTGCCGAAACCCCAGAGACGCGGCATAACACCGGGGAGCTGTTTTTT. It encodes CAETPETRHNTGELFF.

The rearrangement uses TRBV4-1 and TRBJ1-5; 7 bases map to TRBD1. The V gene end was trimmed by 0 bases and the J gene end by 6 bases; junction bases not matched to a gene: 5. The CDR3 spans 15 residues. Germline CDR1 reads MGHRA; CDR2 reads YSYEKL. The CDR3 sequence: CASSQEEGGGQPQHF. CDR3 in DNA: TGCGCCAGCAGCCAAGAAGAAGGGGGCGGTCAGCCCCAGCATTTT.

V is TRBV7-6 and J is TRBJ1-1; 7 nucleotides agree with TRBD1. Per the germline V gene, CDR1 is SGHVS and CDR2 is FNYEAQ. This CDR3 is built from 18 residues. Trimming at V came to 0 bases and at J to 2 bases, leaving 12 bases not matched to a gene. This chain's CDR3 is CASSLAGPGQAANTEAFF. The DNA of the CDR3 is TGTGCCAGCAGCTTAGCCGGGCCAGGACAGGCGGCAAACACTGAAGCTTTCTTT.